This TCR beta chain stems from a study of neoadjuvant nivolumab and ipilimumab in lung cancer. This CDR3 is built from 14 residues. Trimming cost V 3 bases and J 3 bases, with 9 bases left between them. Germline V gene lookup returns CDR1 MDHEN and CDR2 SYDVKM. Libraries were prepared by immunoSEQ multiplex PCR; TCRdb keeps only in-frame clonotypes and omits some of them. The sample shows fewer than 35,000 clones, 92% of them seen only once. This receptor was identified in an adult with non-small cell lung cancer. This sample comprised peripheral blood, obtained after neoadjuvant nivolumab, alone or with ipilimumab, at or shortly before surgery. The chain employs TRBV28 and TRBJ2-1; the D is unclear. CDR3 in amino acids: CASSLGDRYNEQFF. The CDR3 coding sequence is TGTGCCAGCAGTTTGGGCGACCGCTACAATGAGCAGTTCTTC.